The present TCR beta chain was sequenced within a study of identical twins. General study points: In monozygotic twins, models underestimated the sharing of out-of-frame TCR alpha.

The germline V and J ends were trimmed by 5 bases and 2 bases, with 15 bases remaining between them. Germline CDR1 reads SGHTA; CDR2 reads FQGNSA. The CDR3 covers 15 residues. This clonotype was found a few times. What it binds is not known. TCRdb independently ran MiXCR on the 5' RACE reads; one entry per CDR3 protein. Of a few hundred thousand distinct CDR3 sequences in the sample, about 18% were seen once. All of the donors were Caucasians in good health. This sequence joins TRBV7-2 and TRBJ1-2; perhaps TRBD1 as D (6 bases). This TCR derives from a man aged 45-60 years in good health. The sample taken for sequencing was naive T cells sorted from blood. For the CDR3, the DNA is TGTGCCAGCAGCGCCACAGGACAGCTGAACTATGGCTACACCTTC. It specifies CASSATGQLNYGYTF. Looking up the rest from reference TRBV7-2 and TRBJ1-2 gives the full variable domain: GAGVSQSPSNKVTEKGKDVELRCDPISGHTALYWYRQSLGQGLEFLIYFQGNSAPDKSGLPSDRFSAERTGGSVSTLTIQRTQQEDSAVYLCASSATGQLNYGYTFGSGTRLTVV.